Below, 3 T cell receptor beta chains from the same sample are listed, as sequenced in a study of beta chain features in type 1 diabetes (dated by TCRdb to 2016 to 2018). General findings and caveats noted by the study authors: Type 1 diabetes patients showed a moderate but significant shortening of TCRB CDR3 length in all four CD4+ subsets.

No antigen has been identified for these receptors. Libraries were constructed by the immunoSEQ multiplex PCR assay. The High Capacity cDNA Reverse Transcription Kit was used to reverse transcribe all of the isolated RNA, meaning that expressed TCRB transcripts were what got sequenced. TCRdb took over this immuneACCESS table, retaining in-frame rearrangements with V and J assigned. Such tables are incomplete; in checked studies, under half of the missing clones stem from an unresolved V gene, and the remainder is unexplained. This sample comprises about 340,000 clones, approximately 13% of them detected only once. The top ten clonotypes cover 0.015% of the sample. Sequencing was performed on naive CD4+ T cells from blood. The cell subset or site label, as the study defines it: true naive CD4+ T cells. The source is a woman aged 18-30 years with type 1 diabetes.

In its sample, this clone was seen a few times. The chain has TRBV19 and TRBJ2-6; no reliable D call. V lost 3 bases to trimming and J lost 4 bases, with 10 bases between them. The germline V gene encodes CDR1 LNHDA and CDR2 SQIVND (reference sequence). The CDR3 length is 15 residues. CDR3 residues: CASSIELPGANVLTF. The CDR3 nucleotides are TGTGCCAGTAGTATCGAGCTTCCGGGGGCCAACGTCCTGACTTTC. Full variable domain (rest looked up from reference TRBV19 and TRBJ2-6): DGGITQSPKYLFRKEGQNVTLSCEQNLNHDAMYWYRQDPGQGLRLIYYSQIVNDFQKGDIAEGYSVSREKKESFPLTVTSAQKNPTAFYLCASSIELPGANVLTFGAGSRLTVL.

This chain uses TRBV5-1 with TRBJ2-7, with D maybe TRBD2 (6 bases). CDR3 size: 15 residues. Between the trimmed V and J ends, which lost 1 base and 5 bases, there was a span of 16 bases. CDR1 is SGHRS and CDR2 is YFSETQ in the germline V gene. CDR3 nucleotide sequence: TGCGCCAGCAGCTTGACCATGCCGGGAGTTAACGAGCAGTACTTC. The encoded protein is CASSLTMPGVNEQYF.

Only a few counts were recorded for this clone. This chain uses TRBV6-6 with TRBJ2-5; weak D call: TRBD1 (6 bases). This CDR3 region has 13 residues. Germline loops: CDR1 MNHNY, CDR2 SVGAGI (reference sequence). Trimming took 6 bases from V and 5 from J, leaving 13 bases between them. In nucleotides, the CDR3 is TGTGCCAGCAGGGACAGCCAGAGGGAGACCCAGTACTTC. Amino acids: CASRDSQRETQYF.